These 27 T cell receptor beta chains originate from one sample sequenced in a study of cytomegalovirus exposure and HLA in healthy donors. Primers included in the PCR were 60 Vbeta and 13 Jbeta primers. Profiling relied on immunoSEQ multiplex PCR, and the TCRdb table lists in-frame clones only, not all of them. The repertoire consists of some 200,000 clones, with around four fifths occurring once and the leading ten covering roughly 0.71%. Sequencing was carried out using PBMCs. These receptors came from a boy between 2 and 10 years old in good health and CMV-seronegative.

The genes are TRBV7-3 and TRBJ2-2; unclear D gene. CDR3 length: 14 residues. CDR1 SGHTA and CDR2 FQGTGA come from the germline V gene. The V end lost 1 base, the J end lost 6 bases, and 9 bases lay between the germline ends. CDR3 protein: CASSLILGAGELFF. The CDR3 DNA reads TGTGCCAGCAGCTTAATTCTAGGAGCCGGGGAGCTGTTTTTT.

V and J are TRBV7-8 and TRBJ2-7; tentatively, D is TRBD2 (6 bases). This CDR3 comprises 13 residues. Germline V gene lookup returns CDR1 SGHVS and CDR2 FQNEAQ. The V gene lost 1 base and the J gene lost 7 bases, with 11 bases spanning the gap. The CDR3 DNA sequence: TGTGCCAGCAGCTTAGGTGCAGCGGGTGAGCAGTACTTC. This gives the protein CASSLGAAGEQYF.

V and J are TRBV7-9 and TRBJ2-5; D may be TRBD2 (6 bases). The tail of the sequence fits TRBJ2-7 better, so the J call may be wrong. This CDR3 has 14 residues. Germline CDR1 and CDR2: SEHNR and FQNEAQ (reference sequence). In DNA, the CDR3 is TGTGCCAGCAGCTTCGCGGGGAGCTCCTACGAGCAGTACTTC. This codes for CASSFAGSSYEQYF.

The CDR3 coding sequence is TGTGCCACCAGCAGAGATCGTGGCAGGATGTCAAACGAGCAGTACTTC. It yields the protein CATSRDRGRMSNEQYF. The J gene is TRBJ2-5, the V gene TRBV15; D unresolved. The DNA end favors TRBJ2-7, so the J call may be wrong. Germline V gives CDR1 LNHNV, CDR2 YYDKDF (reference sequence). The CDR3 runs 16 residues.

V is TRBV2 and J is TRBJ2-7; 8 bases match TRBD1. CDR3 size: 15 residues. V lost 7 bases, J lost 2 bases, and 10 bases stayed unmatched. Per the germline V gene, CDR1 is SNHLY and CDR2 is FYNNEI. The CDR3 sequence is CASTSDRVGPYEQYF. The CDR3 bases are TGTGCCAGCACCTCGGACAGGGTAGGCCCCTACGAGCAGTACTTC.

The genes are TRBV29-1 and TRBJ2-1, with TRBD1 identical over 8 bases. This CDR3 is built from 14 residues. The V gene end was trimmed by 2 bases and the J gene end by 8 bases; junction bases not matched to a gene: 8. Germline values: CDR1 SQVTM, CDR2 ANQGSEA. The CDR3 nucleotides are TGCAGCGTTGAACGGGACAGGTCTGACGATGAGCAGTTCTTC. It translates to CSVERDRSDDEQFF.

J is TRBJ2-4 and V is TRBV28; 7 bases agree with TRBD2. The V gene's germline CDR1 is MDHEN and CDR2 SYDVKM. V shed 11 bases, J shed 5 bases, and the junction held 9 bases outside the gene matches. The CDR3 covers 13 residues. The CDR3 sequence: CAVFGRPENIQYF. The CDR3 nucleotides read TGTGCCGTATTCGGGAGGCCGGAAAACATTCAGTACTTC. The variable domain in full, with the rest retrieved from reference TRBV28 and TRBJ2-4, is DVKVTQSSRYLVKRTGEKVFLECVQDMDHENMFWYRQDPGLGLRLIYFSYDVKMKEKGDIPEGYSVSREKKERFSLILESASTNQTSMYLCAVFGRPENIQYFGAGTRLSVL.

This clone has just a few counts. This chain connects TRBV29-1 to TRBJ1-1, with D perhaps matching TRBD1 (6 bases). Trimming cost V 5 bases and J 5 bases, with 12 bases left between them. The CDR3 has 12 amino acids. Per germline, CDR1 SQVTM and CDR2 ANQGSEA. In DNA form, the CDR3 reads TGCAGCGTTCCTAGGGGGGGGACTGAAGCTTTCTTT. Translation gives CSVPRGGTEAFF.

This clone was observed a few times. The V call is TRBV6-1, the J call TRBJ2-5; 12 bases agree with TRBD2. CDR1 is MNHNS and CDR2 is SASEGT in the germline V gene. The trim removed 4 bases at V and 5 bases at J, leaving 8 bases unmatched. The CDR3 is made up of 16 amino acids. In DNA form, the CDR3 reads TGTGCCAGCAGTGTTTCCGGGACTAGCGGGTCGGAGACCCAGTACTTC. It is translated as CASSVSGTSGSETQYF.

The chain employs TRBV27 and TRBJ1-1; D is unclear. V was clipped by 6 bases and J by 2 bases, with 13 bases between them. In germline, CDR1 is MNHEY, CDR2 SMNVEV (reference sequence). The CDR3 has 14 residues. CDR3 sequence: CASRRQSINTEAFF. CDR3 nucleotides: TGTGCCAGCAGGCGGCAGTCTATTAACACTGAAGCTTTCTTT.

The V gene is TRBV7-9, the J gene TRBJ2-3, with a tentative D call TRBD2 (6 bases). The CDR3 has 14 amino acids. From germline, CDR1 is SEHNR and CDR2 FQNEAQ (reference sequence). Between the trimmed V and J ends, which lost 7 bases and 6 bases, there was a span of 17 bases. The DNA for the CDR3 is TGTGCCAGCACTGGAAGTGGGCGGGGTGATACGCAGTATTTT. Its translation: CASTGSGRGDTQYF.

V and J are TRBV19 and TRBJ2-5, with 7 positions matching TRBD1. The CDR3 runs to 14 residues. The V segment lost 3 bases and the J segment 4 bases; nucleotides outside the gene matches: 5. Germline-derived CDR1 and CDR2 are LNHDA and SQIVND (reference sequence). The CDR3 sequence: CASSITGVRETQYF. The CDR3 nucleotides are TGTGCCAGTAGTATCACAGGGGTTCGAGAGACCCAGTACTTC.

This sequence joins TRBV12-5 and TRBJ2-1, with a tentative D call TRBD1 (6 bases). Germline CDR1 is LGHNT and CDR2 is FRNRAP. The V and J ends lost 5 bases and 4 bases respectively, with 21 bases between them. The CDR3 is made up of 17 amino acids. CDR3 nucleotide sequence: TGTGCTAGTGGTCTCCCGGGTAACAGCAGGGGTTACAATGAGCAGTTCTTC. Translated: CASGLPGNSRGYNEQFF.

The J gene is TRBJ1-5, the V gene TRBV6-1; 7 nucleotides agree with TRBD1. Germline CDR1 reads MNHNS; CDR2 reads SASEGT. This CDR3 has 13 amino acids. Trimming at V came to 8 bases and at J to 5 bases, leaving 6 bases not matched to a gene. CDR3 protein: CASGRGGDQPQHF. The CDR3 DNA sequence: TGTGCCAGCGGGCGAGGGGGCGATCAGCCCCAGCATTTT.

This chain links TRBV5-1 with TRBJ1-6; D may be TRBD1 (6 bases). The CDR3 consists of 15 residues. V was trimmed by 0 bases and J by 8 bases, leaving 12 bases between them. Germline V gene data show CDR1 as SGHRS and CDR2 as YFSETQ. The CDR3 DNA sequence: TGCGCCAGCAGCTTGGATCACAGGGAAGATTCACCCCTCCACTTT. Encoded protein: CASSLDHREDSPLHF.

The J gene is TRBJ2-5, the V gene TRBV7-2, with D perhaps matching TRBD2 (6 bases). V was clipped by 7 bases and J by 2 bases, with 17 bases between them. The CDR3 covers 15 residues. Germline loops: CDR1 SGHTA, CDR2 FQGNSA. CDR3 protein: CASTVRESSQETQYF. CDR3 nucleotides: TGTGCCAGCACCGTTCGGGAGTCCAGTCAAGAGACCCAGTACTTC.

The chain is built from TRBV11-2 and TRBJ2-7; 7 bases are a match to TRBD1. This CDR3 comprises 14 residues. Germline CDR1 reads SGHAT; CDR2 reads FQNNGV. V shed 0 bases and J 2 bases; nucleotides not matched to a gene: 1. The DNA for the CDR3 is TGTGCCAGCAGCTTAGACGACAGGGCCTACGAGCAGTACTTC. Its translation: CASSLDDRAYEQYF.

The V gene is TRBV5-1, the J gene TRBJ2-7; 12 bases agree with TRBD2. CDR1 and CDR2 (germline): SGHRS, YFSETQ. This CDR3 has 18 residues. Trimming took 3 bases from V and 3 from J; bases not matched to a gene: 13. Here the CDR3 reads CASSSWTSGEVNFYEQYF. The CDR3, as DNA: TGCGCCAGCAGCTCCTGGACTAGCGGGGAGGTCAATTTCTACGAGCAGTACTTC.

This chain links TRBV25-1 with TRBJ1-5; unclear D gene. Trimming stripped 6 bases from V and 2 bases from J, with 14 bases between. The CDR3 contains 15 residues. CDR1 is MGHDK and CDR2 is SYGVNS in the germline V gene. This CDR3 reads CASSPNSLGNQPQHF. The CDR3, as DNA: TGTGCCAGCAGCCCCAACAGCCTCGGCAATCAGCCCCAGCATTTT.

The chain uses TRBV6-1 and TRBJ2-1, with TRBD2 matching over 8 bases. Per germline, CDR1 MNHNS and CDR2 SASEGT. The V and J ends lost 2 bases and 7 bases, in that order; junction bases with no gene match: 25. The CDR3 covers 21 residues. CDR3: CASSESKRGMTRSGRINEQFF. The CDR3 nucleotides are TGTGCCAGCAGTGAAAGTAAGAGGGGGATGACAAGGAGCGGGAGAATTAATGAGCAGTTCTTC.

The genes are TRBV10-2 and TRBJ2-7, with a tentative D call TRBD2 (5 bases). Germline lookup yields CDR1 WSHSY and CDR2 SAAADI. V shed 7 bases and J shed 0 bases, with 10 bases lying between them. The CDR3 runs to 13 residues. The CDR3 here is CASTQRNSYEQYF. The CDR3 DNA reads TGCGCCAGCACACAGCGGAACTCCTACGAGCAGTACTTC.

V is TRBV6-5 and J is TRBJ2-5; no firm D call. The V gene lost 2 bases and the J gene lost 2 bases, with 12 bases spanning the gap. CDR1 is MNHEY, CDR2 SVGAGI, per germline. This CDR3 spans 15 amino acids. The CDR3 is CASSYGGRLQETQYF. In DNA, the CDR3 is TGTGCCAGCAGTTACGGCGGCAGACTTCAAGAGACCCAGTACTTC.

The chain is built from TRBV2 and TRBJ1-5; D possibly corresponds to TRBD1 (6 bases). Germline CDR1 is SNHLY and CDR2 is FYNNEI. The CDR3 has 16 amino acids. Trimming took 0 bases from V and 5 from J, leaving 14 bases between them. In DNA form, the CDR3 reads TGTGCCAGCAGTGAAGCCCGGGGGGCAGTCCATCAGCCCCAGCATTTT. As protein: CASSEARGAVHQPQHF.

The count of this clone is one. This sequence joins TRBV2 and TRBJ2-2, with 7 bases aligning to TRBD1. Germline V lookup: CDR1 SNHLY, CDR2 FYNNEI. V gave up 10 bases and J gave up 1 base; unmatched junction bases: 6. This CDR3 spans 14 amino acids. In DNA form, the CDR3 reads TGTGCCACAACCGGGACAGTGAACACCGGGGAGCTGTTTTTT. Translation: CATTGTVNTGELFF.

The chain carries TRBV4-2 and TRBJ1-1, with unresolved D. V was trimmed by 4 bases and J by 2 bases, leaving 11 bases between them. This CDR3 comprises 14 residues. The germline CDR1 and CDR2 sequences are LGHNA and YNFKEQ. The CDR3 bases are TGTGCCAGCAGCCCCCGTTCCGGTAACACTGAAGCTTTCTTT. This codes for CASSPRSGNTEAFF.

The chain joins TRBV27 to TRBJ1-2; D is possibly TRBD1 (6 bases). The CDR3 runs to 14 residues. V lost 3 bases to trimming and J lost 6 bases, with 14 bases between them. CDR1 is MNHEY and CDR2 is SMNVEV in the germline V gene (reference sequence). In nucleotides, the CDR3 is TGTGCCAGCAGTTTGAGGCGGGGGCGACATGGCTACACCTTC. It specifies CASSLRRGRHGYTF.

The sample holds a few counts of this clone. This chain uses TRBV6-5 with TRBJ1-1; D unresolved. This CDR3 has 13 residues. Trimming removed 2 bases at V and 1 base at J, with 5 bases between. The germline CDR1 and CDR2 sequences are MNHEY and SVGAGI. CDR3 sequence: CASSYRGNTEAFF. CDR3 DNA sequence: TGTGCCAGCAGTTACAGAGGGAACACTGAAGCTTTCTTT.